The 27 T cell receptor beta chains below all came from one sample that was sequenced in a study of technical replicates of blood from several donors. Assay: immunoSEQ multiplex PCR; the TCRdb copy retains only in-frame clones and omits some. The sample consists of around 57,000 clones, 90% to 95% of them appearing once. Material: T cells isolated from PBMCs. The receptors come from a human donor in good health.

The chain recombines TRBV10-1 with TRBJ2-2, with D uncertain. The CDR3 consists of 15 residues. In germline, CDR1 is WNHNN, CDR2 SYGVQD (reference sequence). Between the trimmed V and J ends, which lost 4 bases and 7 bases, there was a span of 16 bases. CDR3 sequence reads: CASSVGGMRSGELFF. CDR3 coding DNA: TGCGCCAGCAGTGTTGGTGGAATGCGGAGCGGGGAGCTGTTTTTT.

The chain has TRBV6-6 and TRBJ1-5; 9 positions agree with TRBD1. The CDR3 covers 16 residues. In germline, CDR1 is MNHNY, CDR2 SVGAGI (reference sequence). The V gene end was trimmed by 0 bases and the J gene end by 5 bases; junction bases not matched to a gene: 5. The CDR3, as DNA: TGTGCCAGCAGTTACTCGCTTGGGACAGGGCATCAGCCCCAGCATTTT. Its protein product is CASSYSLGTGHQPQHF.

The chain recombines TRBV7-2 with TRBJ1-1; D call uncertain. The CDR3 contains 14 residues. V was clipped by 4 bases and J by 1 base, with 10 bases between them. Germline V CDR1 and CDR2: SGHTA, FQGNSA. CDR3: CASSSNSRNTEAFF. The CDR3 DNA reads TGTGCCAGCAGCTCCAACAGCCGGAACACTGAAGCTTTCTTT.

The rearrangement links TRBV11-1 to TRBJ2-7, with 9 bases lining up with TRBD1. Trimming removed 4 bases from V and 6 bases from J; junction bases left unmatched: 10. Germline V gene lookup returns CDR1 SGHAT and CDR2 FQDESV (reference sequence). The CDR3 is made up of 15 amino acids. CDR3 coding DNA: TGTGCCAGCAGCTCACCTGAGGACAGGGGAGGCGAGCAGTACTTC. Translated, it gives CASSSPEDRGGEQYF. The full variable domain, in which reference TRBV11-1 and TRBJ2-7 provide the parts outside the CDR3, is EAEVAQSPRYKITEKSQAVAFWCDPISGHATLYWYRQILGQGPELLVQFQDESVVDDSQLPKDRFSAERLKGVDSTLKIQPAELGDSAMYLCASSSPEDRGGEQYFGPGTRLTVT.

The rearrangement uses TRBV9 and TRBJ2-1; TRBD1 matches at 7 bases. The CDR3 extends over 14 amino acids. The J segment lost 2 bases and the V segment lost 3 bases, leaving 2 bases of the junction unmatched. CDR1 is SGDLS and CDR2 is YYNGEE in the germline V gene. CDR3 residues: CASSEQGTYNEQFF. CDR3 DNA sequence: TGTGCCAGCAGCGAACAGGGGACCTACAATGAGCAGTTCTTC.

This clone appeared a few times. The genes are TRBV6-5 and TRBJ1-1, with D unclear. V was shortened by 2 bases and J by 1 base, with 5 bases between the two germline ends. Germline CDR1 and CDR2: MNHEY and SVGAGI. This CDR3 spans 13 amino acids. CDR3 in amino acids: CASSYTGNTEAFF. DNA of the CDR3: TGTGCCAGCAGTTACACGGGGAACACTGAAGCTTTCTTT.

This chain joins TRBV28 and TRBJ2-5, with 10 positions matching TRBD2. The CDR3 totals 15 residues. Per the germline V gene, CDR1 is MDHEN and CDR2 is SYDVKM. V was clipped by 3 bases and J by 4 bases; unmatched bases: 5. CDR3 in DNA: TGTGCCAGCAGTTTGTGGAGCGGGGGGGCAGAGACCCAGTACTTC. It is translated as CASSLWSGGAETQYF. Complete variable domain (other parts from reference TRBV28 and TRBJ2-5): DVKVTQSSRYLVKRTGEKVFLECVQDMDHENMFWYRQDPGLGLRLIYFSYDVKMKEKGDIPEGYSVSREKKERFSLILESASTNQTSMYLCASSLWSGGAETQYFGPGTRLLVL.

This CDR3 is CASSPIGGHYGYTF. As DNA, the CDR3 is TGTGCCAGCAGCCCCATCGGAGGCCACTATGGCTACACCTTC. The V call is TRBV6-6, the J call TRBJ1-2; no firm D call. CDR3 length: 14 amino acids. Trimming took 6 bases from V and 3 from J, leaving 14 bases between them. Germline values: CDR1 MNHNY, CDR2 SVGAGI (reference sequence).

The chain employs TRBV6-5 and TRBJ2-5; the match to TRBD2 covers 9 bases. The CDR3 runs to 12 residues. Trimming at V came to 6 bases and at J to 5 bases, leaving 1 base not matched to a gene. Germline V gives CDR1 MNHEY, CDR2 SVGAGI. DNA for the CDR3: TGTGCCAGCAGGAGCGGGGGGGAGACCCAGTACTTC. Its translation: CASRSGGETQYF.

The chain recombines TRBV28 with TRBJ2-7, with TRBD2 matching 16 bases. The CDR3 spans 20 residues. Germline loops: CDR1 MDHEN, CDR2 SYDVKM. The ends lost 2 bases at V and 1 base at J; junction bases unmatched: 11. The CDR3 loop reads CASSLGFWGLAGGPSYEQYF. The CDR3, as DNA: TGTGCCAGCAGTTTAGGCTTTTGGGGACTAGCGGGAGGGCCGTCCTACGAGCAGTACTTC.

This chain links TRBV5-1 with TRBJ1-2, with D possibly TRBD1 on 6 matching bases. CDR3 length: 15 amino acids. The germline V and J ends were trimmed by 4 bases and 5 bases, with 18 bases remaining between them. The germline CDR1 and CDR2 sequences are SGHRS and YFSETQ. CDR3 sequence (DNA): TGCGCCAGCAGCAGCCAACAGGGTCCCCTATATGGCTACACCTTC. Translation gives CASSSQQGPLYGYTF.

This sequence joins TRBV9 and TRBJ2-3; 8 bases are shared with TRBD2. The CDR3 has 17 residues. Germline V gene sequence: CDR1 SGDLS, CDR2 YYNGEE. V lost 0 bases and J lost 2; bases outside the gene matches: 8. In nucleotides, the CDR3 is TGTGCCAGCAGCGTAGCTACGGGGGGGATCCACACAGATACGCAGTATTTT. It yields the protein CASSVATGGIHTDTQYF.

The chain recombines TRBV18 with TRBJ1-2; 7 bases map to TRBD1. CDR1 and CDR2 (germline): KGHSH, LQKENI. The CDR3 consists of 15 residues. Losses at the gene ends were 3 bases for V and 2 bases for J; bases not matched to a gene: 6. In DNA form, the CDR3 reads TGTGCCAGCTCACCCGGGACAGCTGCGAACTATGGCTACACCTTC. Protein sequence: CASSPGTAANYGYTF. Full variable domain (outside the CDR3, taken from reference TRBV18 and TRBJ1-2): NAGVMQNPRHLVRRRGQEARLRCSPMKGHSHVYWYRQLPEEGLKFMVYLQKENIIDESGMPKERFSAEFPKEGPSILRIQQVVRGDSAAYFCASSPGTAANYGYTFGSGTRLTVV.

The rearrangement links TRBV19 to TRBJ1-2; 7 nucleotides agree with TRBD1. The CDR3 extends over 13 amino acids. Germline loops: CDR1 LNHDA, CDR2 SQIVND (reference sequence). With 2 bases clipped from V and 7 bases from J, the junction kept 4 bases outside the gene matches. The CDR3 region is CASSIQGVGGYTF. As DNA, the CDR3 is TGTGCCAGTAGTATACAGGGGGTAGGTGGCTACACCTTC.

Details on this clone: One end of the junction is discordant with germline, which a read error may explain. Here the CDR3 reads CSARGQNEQYF. CDR3 DNA: TGCAGTGCCAGAGGACAAAACGAGCAGTACTTC. The rearrangement joins TRBV20-1 to TRBJ2-7; tentative D call: TRBD1 (5 bases). The CDR3 contains 11 residues. Germline CDR1 and CDR2: DFQATT and SNEGSKA (reference sequence).

The chain joins TRBV6-6 to TRBJ1-3, with a tentative D call TRBD1 (6 bases). This CDR3 comprises 13 residues. Germline V gene sequence: CDR1 MNHNY, CDR2 SVGAGI (reference sequence). V dropped 7 bases and J dropped 4 bases, with 11 bases sitting between them. This CDR3 reads CASNGGGGNTIYF. Written as DNA, the CDR3 is TGTGCCAGCAATGGTGGGGGCGGAAACACCATATATTTT.

This clone was detected a few times. This chain connects TRBV5-1 to TRBJ1-1; D may be TRBD1 (6 bases). The CDR3 has 13 residues. CDR1 and CDR2 from the germline V gene are SGHRS and YFSETQ. Trimming removed 3 bases at V and 7 bases at J, with 13 bases between. CDR3 coding DNA: TGCGCCAGCAGCTCCCTTGGACAGTTTGAAGCTTTCTTT. Protein product: CASSSLGQFEAFF.

This chain links TRBV7-2 with TRBJ2-1; 7 bases align to TRBD2. V gave up 5 bases and J gave up 7 bases; unmatched junction bases: 8. CDR1 and CDR2 (germline): SGHTA, FQGNSA. The CDR3 is 14 residues long. The CDR3 DNA sequence: TGTGCCAGCAGCCCAGGGCGGGGGAGGAATGAGCAGTTCTTC. The encoded protein is CASSPGRGRNEQFF.

The chain employs TRBV5-1 and TRBJ1-1; possibly TRBD1 for D (5 bases). Trimming removed 2 bases at V and 6 bases at J, with 11 bases between. The CDR3 is 13 amino acids. Germline V gene sequence: CDR1 SGHRS, CDR2 YFSETQ. CDR3 in DNA: TGCGCCAGCAGCTTCGGGGGGGACCCTGAAGCTTTCTTT. It yields the protein CASSFGGDPEAFF.

The gene calls are TRBV28 and TRBJ1-5; 8 bases match TRBD1. The CDR3 covers 12 residues. The ends lost 7 bases at V and 7 bases at J; junction bases unmatched: 3. Germline V gives CDR1 MDHEN, CDR2 SYDVKM. The CDR3 region is CASTPGGQPQHF. CDR3 coding DNA: TGTGCCAGCACCCCAGGGGGCCAGCCCCAGCATTTT.

V usage is TRBV11-2 and J usage is TRBJ2-1; maybe TRBD1 (6 bases). V lost 4 bases to trimming and J lost 9 bases, with 22 bases between them. The germline gives CDR1 SGHAT, CDR2 FQNNGV. CDR3 size: 16 residues. CDR3 bases: TGTGCCAGCAGCTCTTACCTGGACAGTGATGGGAGTGAGCAGTTCTTC. It is translated as CASSSYLDSDGSEQFF.

This clone was seen only a few times. This chain joins TRBV7-9 and TRBJ1-2; unclear D gene. Germline V lookup: CDR1 SEHNR, CDR2 FQNEAQ (reference sequence). V lost 1 base and J lost 7, with 10 bases in between. The CDR3 runs 13 residues. The CDR3 protein is CASSLEVGVGYTF. The CDR3 region has the DNA TGTGCCAGCAGCTTAGAGGTCGGGGTTGGCTACACCTTC.

J is TRBJ1-2 and V is TRBV7-9; D not resolved. The CDR3 runs to 13 residues. Germline loops: CDR1 SEHNR, CDR2 FQNEAQ (reference sequence). V was cut by 3 bases and J by 2 bases, with 7 bases left in between. DNA of the CDR3: TGTGCCAGCAGCTTTAACAAAAACTATGGCTACACCTTC. Translation gives CASSFNKNYGYTF.

This clone has a single count. The CDR3 loop reads CASSYMSGAAVEAFF. In DNA, the CDR3 is TGTGCCAGCAGTTACATGTCAGGGGCCGCCGTTGAAGCTTTCTTT. The chain links TRBV6-5 to TRBJ1-1, with D possibly TRBD1 on 6 matching bases. Per germline, CDR1 MNHEY and CDR2 SVGAGI. The CDR3 has 15 residues. V dropped 2 bases and J dropped 7 bases, with 17 bases sitting between them.

The table lists this clone with a few counts. V usage is TRBV11-3 and J usage is TRBJ1-1; D possibly corresponds to TRBD1 (5 bases). Trimming shortened V by 6 bases and J by 1 base, and 21 bases separated the two germline ends. CDR1 is SGHNT and CDR2 is YENEEA in the germline V gene. This CDR3 is built from 17 residues. The CDR3 coding sequence is TGTGCCAGCAGTACACCGGGGGGATTCGGGCCGAACACTGAAGCTTTCTTT. This gives the protein CASSTPGGFGPNTEAFF.

The genes are TRBV5-1 and TRBJ2-3, with 10 bases identical to TRBD2. The J segment lost 4 bases and the V segment lost 6 bases, leaving 11 bases of the junction unmatched. Looked up from germline, CDR1 is SGHRS and CDR2 is YFSETQ. This CDR3 region has 16 residues. Here the CDR3 reads CASTPGLAGASDTQYF. The DNA of the CDR3 is TGCGCCAGCACCCCGGGGCTAGCGGGGGCCTCAGATACGCAGTATTTT. Variable domain in full (rest from reference TRBV5-1 and TRBJ2-3): KAGVTQTPRYLIKTRGQQVTLSCSPISGHRSVSWYQQTPGQGLQFLFEYFSETQRNKGNFPGRFSGRQFSNSRSEMNVSTLELGDSALYLCASTPGLAGASDTQYFGPGTRLTVL.

This rearrangement joins TRBV7-9 to TRBJ2-3; D may be TRBD1 (5 bases). The CDR3 length is 15 residues. Germline-derived CDR1 and CDR2 are SEHNR and FQNEAQ (reference sequence). The V gene lost 5 bases and the J gene lost 4 bases, with 16 bases spanning the gap. The CDR3 spells CASSPRVFQADTQYF. The CDR3 DNA sequence: TGTGCCAGCAGCCCCAGGGTTTTTCAAGCAGATACGCAGTATTTT.